These T cell receptor beta chains were read from a single sample in a study of blood T cell repertoires in COVID-19. Measured with immunoSEQ multiplex PCR; TCRdb has only the in-frame clones, and not every one. Found here are 120,000 to 150,000 clones, approximately 86% of them singletons; the top ten hold less than 0.95%. Sequenced material: peripheral blood. These receptor sequences come from a woman aged 45-60 years with acute or convalescent COVID-19. Both conserved end residues are part of each CDR3.

CDR3 length: 16
V gene: TRBV10-3
CDR3 protein: CAISEALSLINYGYTF

CDR3 length: 14
V gene: TRBV18
CDR3 protein: CASNPRQTNTEAFF

CDR3 length: 14
V gene: TRBV10-1
CDR3 protein: CASSDRDRDTEAFF

CDR3 length: 13
V gene: TRBV12-5
CDR3 protein: CATLRGPDTEAFF

CDR3 length: 15
V gene: TRBV6-5
CDR3 protein: CASSSGGGMNTEAFF

CDR3 length: 13
V gene: TRBV9
CDR3 protein: CASSVGSTYEQYF

CDR3 length: 17
V gene: TRBV5-1
CDR3 protein: CASSLDGGALSYNEQFF

CDR3 length: 11
V gene: TRBV30
CDR3 protein: CAWSKLGEQYF

CDR3 length: 13
V gene: TRBV9
CDR3 protein: CASSVGQDYGYTF

CDR3 length: 14
V gene: TRBV4-1
CDR3 protein: CASSHLDRDTEAFF

CDR3 length: 18
V gene: TRBV7-3
CDR3 protein: CASSASTILGQGTDTQYF

CDR3 length: 14
V gene: TRBV2
CDR3 protein: CASKTSGGTDTQYF

CDR3 length: 14
V gene: TRBV27
CDR3 protein: CASRTGGSGNTIYF

CDR3 length: 14
V gene: TRBV6-5
CDR3 protein: CASRGQGANEKLFF

CDR3 length: 15
V gene: TRBV7-3
CDR3 protein: CASSPSGISYNEQFF

CDR3 length: 13
V gene: TRBV28
CDR3 protein: CASSSSSRNTQYF

CDR3 length: 15
V gene: TRBV11-2
CDR3 protein: CASSLFASGSTEAFF

CDR3 length: 13
V gene: TRBV19
CDR3 protein: CASSTGTPYPQHF

CDR3 length: 14
V gene: TRBV6-1
CDR3 protein: CASSDYRGLQPQHF

CDR3 length: 15
V gene: TRBV28
CDR3 protein: CASRLYRVPSHGYTF

CDR3 length: 13
V gene: TRBV24-1
CDR3 protein: CATRRAGDYEQYF

CDR3 length: 13
V gene: TRBV2
CDR3 protein: CAITQGAYTEAFF

CDR3 length: 14
V gene: TRBV3-1/TRBV3-2
CDR3 protein: CASSRRGGGNTIYF